This is a list of T cell receptor beta chains from one sample in a study of blood T cell repertoires in COVID-19. Here immunoSEQ multiplex PCR was the method, and the copy in TCRdb shows in-frame clones only, minus some. The profile shows under 150,000 clones, approximately 80% of them singletons. Material: peripheral blood. The origin of the receptors is a middle-aged man with active or convalescent COVID-19. The CDR3 runs from the conserved cysteine through the conserved F or W. The D gene is left open where the match is weak. Size is omitted from some rows. Given values are once, few, many or a class for expanded clones.

V gene	J gene	D gene	clone size	CDR3 DNA	CDR3 protein
TRBV2	TRBJ2-1	NA	NA	TGTGCCAGCAGTGGTCAGGGTAAATACAATGAGCAGTTCTTC	CASSGQGKYNEQFF
TRBV7-8	TRBJ2-5	NA	NA	TGTGCCAGCAGCGGGCACAAAAGCCAAGAGACCCAGTACTTC	CASSGHKSQETQYF
TRBV25-1	TRBJ1-4	TRBD1	NA	TGTGCCAGCACCCCGCAGGGGGTCGAAAAACTGTTTTTT	CASTPQGVEKLFF
TRBV12-3/TRBV12-4	TRBJ1-1	NA	NA	TGTGCCAGCAGTATCGGCGGGGGGAAAGCTTTCTTT	CASSIGGGKAFF
TRBV4-2	TRBJ2-4	TRBD1	NA	TGTGCCAGCAGCCCTAAACCGGGACAGGGGGCCTCTCTAGCCAAAAACATTCAGTACTTC	CASSPKPGQGASLAKNIQYF
TRBV3-1/TRBV3-2	TRBJ2-1	TRBD2	NA	TGTGCCAGCAGCCTCTCCGGGACTACCTACAATGAGCAGTTCTTC	CASSLSGTTYNEQFF
TRBV7-9	TRBJ1-6	NA	NA	TGTGCCAGCAGCTTAGGGGAGAAATCACCCCTCCACTTT	CASSLGEKSPLHF
TRBV7-9	TRBJ2-7	TRBD2	NA	TGTGCCAGCAGCTTCGGACAAGGGAGGGCGGTCGAGCAGTACTTC	CASSFGQGRAVEQYF
TRBV5-4	TRBJ2-1	NA	few	TGTGCCAGCAGCCTTTACAATGAGCAGTTCTTC	CASSLYNEQFF
TRBV2	TRBJ2-1	TRBD2	NA	TGTGCCAGGGGCCTAGCGGGGGGCAACAATGAGCAGTTCTTC	CARGLAGGNNEQFF
TRBV7-9	TRBJ2-5	TRBD1	NA	TGTGCCAGCAGCGAGACAGGGTGGGTCGCAGAGACCCAGTACTTC	CASSETGWVAETQYF
TRBV4-3	TRBJ2-2	NA	many	TGCGCCAGCAGCCTTTCTAGGGGGTGGACCTCGAACACCGGGGAGCTGTTTTTT	CASSLSRGWTSNTGELFF
TRBV6-5	TRBJ1-5	TRBD1	NA	TGTGCCAGCAGTAGGGACAGCGAAGTCAATCAGCCCCAGCATTTT	CASSRDSEVNQPQHF
TRBV12-3/TRBV12-4	TRBJ1-1	NA	once	TGTGCCAGCAGTTTGACGGGAAACACTGAAGCTTTCTTT	CASSLTGNTEAFF
TRBV7-9	TRBJ2-2	NA	NA	TGTGCCAGCCAACAGGGTCTGCCGCGGTCCGGGGAGCTGTTTTTT	CASQQGLPRSGELFF
TRBV7-8	TRBJ2-1	NA	NA	TGTGCCAGCAGCCCGCAGGGGGGCGGTTCCAATGAGCAGTTCTTC	CASSPQGGGSNEQFF
TRBV6-5	TRBJ2-7	NA	NA	TGTGCCAGCAGTACACTCACACGGACAGACGAGCAGTACTTC	CASSTLTRTDEQYF
TRBV14	TRBJ2-5	NA	once	TGTGCCAGCAGCCAGGCGGTGATTCGAGGGACCCAGTACTTC	CASSQAVIRGTQYF
TRBV6-4	TRBJ2-3	NA	once	TGTGCCAGCAGTGAGGAGGGGGCGACAGATACGCAGTATTTT	CASSEEGATDTQYF
TRBV6-5	TRBJ2-7	NA	NA	TGTGCCAGCAAGTTTAGCGGACTACCCTACGAGCAGTACTTC	CASKFSGLPYEQYF
TRBV12-5	TRBJ2-6	NA	NA	TGTGCTAGTGGGACAACAGGGAACTCTGGGGCCAACGTCCTGACTTTC	CASGTTGNSGANVLTF
TRBV18	TRBJ1-6	TRBD1	NA	TGTGCCAGCTCACCCACAGGGGCTGATTCACCCCTCCACTTT	CASSPTGADSPLHF
TRBV11-2	TRBJ1-3	NA	NA	TGTGCCAGCAGCTTGTCTACAGGGATTGGAAACACCATATATTTT	CASSLSTGIGNTIYF
TRBV4-1	TRBJ2-6	TRBD2	NA	TGCGCCAGCAGCCCGGGGGGAGCTCTGTCTGGGGCCAACGTCCTGACTTTC	CASSPGGALSGANVLTF
TRBV3-1/TRBV3-2	TRBJ1-2	TRBD1	NA	TGTGCCAGCGCCGTACAGGGGGCCGATGCAGGTGGCTACACCTTC	CASAVQGADAGGYTF
TRBV15	TRBJ2-7	NA	NA	TGTGCCACCAGCAGGGGGGAGGCCCCCAACGAGCAGTACTTC	CATSRGEAPNEQYF
TRBV27	TRBJ1-6	TRBD1	NA	TGTGCCAGCACCCAGGACAGGGGGGATAATTCACCCCTCCACTTT	CASTQDRGDNSPLHF
TRBV6-6	TRBJ2-3	NA	NA	TGTGCCAGCAGTTCGCGACAGCGCCCCACAGATACGCAGTATTTT	CASSSRQRPTDTQYF
TRBV7-2	TRBJ2-3	NA	NA	TGTGCCAGCAGCTCCACAGGGGATACGCAGTATTTT	CASSSTGDTQYF
TRBV6-5	TRBJ1-2	NA	NA	TGTGCCAGCAGCAGAGCACAGGGAAGGGGCTATGGCTACACCTTC	CASSRAQGRGYGYTF
TRBV6-2/TRBV6-3	TRBJ1-6	TRBD1	NA	TGTGCCAGCAGTACCACACAGGGGGCAAGATCACCCCTCCACTTT	CASSTTQGARSPLHF
TRBV11-2	TRBJ1-2	TRBD1	once	TGTGCCAGCAGGCGTCCGGGACAGGGAATACATGGCTACACCTTC	CASRRPGQGIHGYTF
TRBV5-6	TRBJ1-2	NA	NA	TGTGCCAGCAAAAAGGGAGGAAACTATGGCTACACCTTC	CASKKGGNYGYTF
TRBV9	TRBJ2-1	NA	NA	TGTGCCAGCAGCGTAGGACTAAACAATGAGCAGTTCTTC	CASSVGLNNEQFF
TRBV7-2	TRBJ2-6	NA	NA	TGTGCCAGCAGGGGAGGCTCTGGGGCCAACGTCCTGACTTTC	CASRGGSGANVLTF
TRBV6-1	TRBJ2-5	TRBD1	NA	TGTGCCAGCAGTGAACAGGGGGCGCGGGAGACCCAGTACTTC	CASSEQGARETQYF
TRBV10-3	TRBJ1-6	TRBD1	NA	TGTGCCATCAAGGGACAGACTTCGGAGAATTCACCCCTCCACTTT	CAIKGQTSENSPLHF
TRBV12-5	TRBJ2-7	NA	NA	TGTGCTAGTGGTCCCGCCCGGAGCGAGCAGTACTTC	CASGPARSEQYF
TRBV6-5	TRBJ1-5	TRBD1	NA	TGTGCCAGCAACGGGGGACAGGCTTCTCAGCCCCAGCATTTT	CASNGGQASQPQHF
TRBV3-1/TRBV3-2	TRBJ1-3	NA	NA	TGTGCCAGCAGCCAAGATAGCAGTGACTCTTCTGGAAACACCATATATTTT	CASSQDSSDSSGNTIYF
TRBV29-1	TRBJ2-5	NA	NA	TGCAGCGGATCCACTCAGGGGGAGACCCAGTACTTC	CSGSTQGETQYF
TRBV5-1	TRBJ1-2	TRBD1	NA	TGCGCCAGCAGCCAAGGACAGGAGAACTATGGCTACACCTTC	CASSQGQENYGYTF
TRBV19	TRBJ1-5	TRBD1	few	TGTGCCAGTAGTTTGACAGGGGGCAATCAGCCCCAGCATTTT	CASSLTGGNQPQHF
TRBV7-9	TRBJ2-7	NA	NA	TGTGCCAGCAGCTCGACCCCTGTGGGCAGAAGCTCCTACGAGCAGTACTTC	CASSSTPVGRSSYEQYF
TRBV5-4	TRBJ1-1	NA	NA	TGTGCCAGCAGCCCTCGGACAGCTACGATGAACACTGAAGCTTTCTTT	CASSPRTATMNTEAFF
TRBV7-9	TRBJ1-5	NA	NA	TGTGCCAGCAGCATCTTTCAGGGCTGGCAGCCCCAGCATTTT	CASSIFQGWQPQHF
TRBV6-5	TRBJ1-1	TRBD1	NA	TGTGCCAGCAGTTATCGGGGACAGAGCACTGAAGCTTTCTTT	CASSYRGQSTEAFF
TRBV15	TRBJ2-5	NA	NA	TGTGCCACCAGCAGGGACTCAGAGACCCAGTACTTC	CATSRDSETQYF
TRBV12-3/TRBV12-4	TRBJ1-2	NA	NA	TGTGCCAGCAGTCCGGACAGAACCTATGGCTACACCTTC	CASSPDRTYGYTF
TRBV29-1	TRBJ1-2	TRBD1	NA	TGCAGCCCTCAACAGGGGAAAACTGGCTACACCTTC	CSPQQGKTGYTF
TRBV19	TRBJ1-2	TRBD1	NA	TGTGCCAGTAGTTCCGGGCAACGTATGGGGACAGCTCCCAACTATGGCTACACCTTC	CASSSGQRMGTAPNYGYTF